This T cell receptor beta chain comes out of a study of cytomegalovirus exposure and HLA in healthy donors. Study findings and constraints: The availability of immune exposure information extended only to CMV serostatus.

This CDR3 contains 15 residues. CDR1 is MNHEY and CDR2 is SMNVEV in the germline V gene (reference sequence). 60 Vbeta and 13 Jbeta primers were used in PCR. Profiled with immunoSEQ multiplex PCR; TCRdb holds only in-frame clones, not every one. The sample contains about 120,000 clones, 55% to 65% of which appear only once. With respect to this clone: Its antigen is currently unknown.

This chain links TRBV27 with TRBJ2-5; possible D gene TRBD2, 6 bases. Judging by the DNA end, TRBJ2-7 fits better; the J call may be wrong. The TCR sequence derives from a man between 40 and 49 years old in good health and CMV-seropositive. The specimen was PBMCs. The CDR3 DNA follows: TGTGCCAGCACCTGGCTGGAGGGACTGGGCTACGAGCAGTACTTC. This codes for CASTWLEGLGYEQYF.